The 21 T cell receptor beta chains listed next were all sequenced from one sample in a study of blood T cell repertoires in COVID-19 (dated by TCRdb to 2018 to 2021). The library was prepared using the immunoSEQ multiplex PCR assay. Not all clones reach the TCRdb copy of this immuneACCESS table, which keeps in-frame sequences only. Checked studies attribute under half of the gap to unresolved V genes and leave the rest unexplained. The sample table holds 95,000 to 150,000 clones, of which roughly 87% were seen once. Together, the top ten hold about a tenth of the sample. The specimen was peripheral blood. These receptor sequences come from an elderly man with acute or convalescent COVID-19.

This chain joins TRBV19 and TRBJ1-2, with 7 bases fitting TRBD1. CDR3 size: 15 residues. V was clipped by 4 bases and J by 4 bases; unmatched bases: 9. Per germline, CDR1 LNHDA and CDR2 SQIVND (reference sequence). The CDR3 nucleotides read TGTGCCAGTAGTACGGAGGACAGGCCAGCCTATGGCTACACCTTC. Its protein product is CASSTEDRPAYGYTF.

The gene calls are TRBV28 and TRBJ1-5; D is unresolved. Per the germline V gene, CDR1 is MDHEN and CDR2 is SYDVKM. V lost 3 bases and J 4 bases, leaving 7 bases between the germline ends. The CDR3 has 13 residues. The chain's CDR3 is CASSFNENQPQHF. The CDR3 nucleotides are TGTGCCAGCAGTTTTAATGAGAATCAGCCCCAGCATTTT.

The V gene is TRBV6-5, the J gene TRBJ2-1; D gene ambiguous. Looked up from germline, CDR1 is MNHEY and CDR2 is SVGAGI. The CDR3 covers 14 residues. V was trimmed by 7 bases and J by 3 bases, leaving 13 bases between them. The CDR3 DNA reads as TGTGCCAGCAACCCTCCCGCGCTCTACAATGAGCAGTTCTTC. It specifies CASNPPALYNEQFF.

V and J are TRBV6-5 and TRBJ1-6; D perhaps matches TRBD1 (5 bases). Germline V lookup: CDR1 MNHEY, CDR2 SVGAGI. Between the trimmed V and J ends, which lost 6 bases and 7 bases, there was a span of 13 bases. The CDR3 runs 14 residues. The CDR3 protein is CASRRDSQNSPLHF. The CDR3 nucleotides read TGTGCCAGCAGGAGAGACAGTCAGAATTCACCCCTCCACTTT.

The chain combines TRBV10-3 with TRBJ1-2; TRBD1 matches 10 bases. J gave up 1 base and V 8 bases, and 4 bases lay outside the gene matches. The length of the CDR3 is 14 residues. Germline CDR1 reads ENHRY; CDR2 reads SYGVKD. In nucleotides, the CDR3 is TGTGCCATCTCGACAGGGGGCGTTAACTATGGCTACACCTTC. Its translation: CAISTGGVNYGYTF.

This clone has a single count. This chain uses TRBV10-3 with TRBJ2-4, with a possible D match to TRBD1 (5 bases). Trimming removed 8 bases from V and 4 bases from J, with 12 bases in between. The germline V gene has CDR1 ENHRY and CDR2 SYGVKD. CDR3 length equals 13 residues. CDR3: CAIGAPSKNIQYF. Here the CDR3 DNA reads TGTGCCATCGGGGCACCTAGTAAAAACATTCAGTACTTC.

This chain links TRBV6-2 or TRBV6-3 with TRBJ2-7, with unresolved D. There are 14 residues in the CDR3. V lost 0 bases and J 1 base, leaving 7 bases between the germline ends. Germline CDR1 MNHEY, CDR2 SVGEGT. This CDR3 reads CASSYSSPSYEQYF. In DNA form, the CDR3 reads TGTGCCAGCAGTTACTCGTCTCCTTCCTACGAGCAGTACTTC.

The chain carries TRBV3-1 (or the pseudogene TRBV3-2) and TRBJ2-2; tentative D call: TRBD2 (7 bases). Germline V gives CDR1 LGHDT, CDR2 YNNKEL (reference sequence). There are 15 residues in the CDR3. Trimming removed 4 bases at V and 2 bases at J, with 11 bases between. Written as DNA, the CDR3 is TGTGCCAGCAGCCTAGGGGGGGGCAACACCGGGGAGCTGTTTTTT. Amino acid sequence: CASSLGGGNTGELFF.

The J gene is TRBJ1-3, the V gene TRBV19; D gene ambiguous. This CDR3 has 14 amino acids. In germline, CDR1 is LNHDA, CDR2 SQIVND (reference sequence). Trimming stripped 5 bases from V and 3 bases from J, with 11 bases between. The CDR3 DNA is TGTGCCAGTAGTTCCTCAGCTAGTGGAAACACCATATATTTT. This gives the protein CASSSSASGNTIYF. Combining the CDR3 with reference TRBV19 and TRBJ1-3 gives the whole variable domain DGGITQSPKYLFRKEGQNVTLSCEQNLNHDAMYWYRQDPGQGLRLIYYSQIVNDFQKGDIAEGYSVSREKKESFPLTVTSAQKNPTAFYLCASSSSASGNTIYFGEGSWLTVV.

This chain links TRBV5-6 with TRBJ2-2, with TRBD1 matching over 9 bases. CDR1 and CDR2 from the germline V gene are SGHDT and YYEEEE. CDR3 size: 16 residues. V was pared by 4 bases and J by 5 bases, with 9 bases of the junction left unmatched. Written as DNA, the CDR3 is TGTGCCAGCAGCCCCCCCCGGACAGGGGTTACCGGGGAGCTGTTTTTT. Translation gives CASSPPRTGVTGELFF.

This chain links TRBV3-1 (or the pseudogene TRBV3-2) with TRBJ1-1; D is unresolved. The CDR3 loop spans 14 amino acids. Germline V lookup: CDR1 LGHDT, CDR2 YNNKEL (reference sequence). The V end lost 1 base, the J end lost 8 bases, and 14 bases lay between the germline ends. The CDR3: CASSQARGGFEAFF. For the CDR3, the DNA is TGTGCCAGCAGCCAAGCCCGAGGAGGGTTCGAAGCTTTCTTT.

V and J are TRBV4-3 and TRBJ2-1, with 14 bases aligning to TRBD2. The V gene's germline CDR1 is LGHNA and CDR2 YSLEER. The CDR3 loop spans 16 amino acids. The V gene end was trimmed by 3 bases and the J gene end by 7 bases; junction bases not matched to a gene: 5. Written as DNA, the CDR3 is TGCGCCAGCAGCCAGGTTCGGACTAGCGGGAGGAATGAGCAGTTCTTC. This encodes CASSQVRTSGRNEQFF.

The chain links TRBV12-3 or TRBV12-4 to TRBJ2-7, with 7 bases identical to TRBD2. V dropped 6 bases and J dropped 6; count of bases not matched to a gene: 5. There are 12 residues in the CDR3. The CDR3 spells CASSWGGFEQYF. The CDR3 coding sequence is TGTGCCAGCAGCTGGGGGGGGTTCGAGCAGTACTTC.

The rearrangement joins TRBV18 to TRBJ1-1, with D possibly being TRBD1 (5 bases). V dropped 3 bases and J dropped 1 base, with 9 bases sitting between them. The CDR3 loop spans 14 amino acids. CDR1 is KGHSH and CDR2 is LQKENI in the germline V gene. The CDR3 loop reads CASSPGQTNTEAFF. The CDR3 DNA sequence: TGTGCCAGCTCACCGGGGCAAACGAACACTGAAGCTTTCTTT.

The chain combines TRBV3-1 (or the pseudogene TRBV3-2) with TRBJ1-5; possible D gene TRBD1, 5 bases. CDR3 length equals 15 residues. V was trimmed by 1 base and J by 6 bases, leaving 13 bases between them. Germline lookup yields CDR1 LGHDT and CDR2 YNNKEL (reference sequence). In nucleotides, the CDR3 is TGTGCCAGCAGCCAAGGGGTCCAGGGCGGTCAGCCCCAGCATTTT. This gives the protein CASSQGVQGGQPQHF.

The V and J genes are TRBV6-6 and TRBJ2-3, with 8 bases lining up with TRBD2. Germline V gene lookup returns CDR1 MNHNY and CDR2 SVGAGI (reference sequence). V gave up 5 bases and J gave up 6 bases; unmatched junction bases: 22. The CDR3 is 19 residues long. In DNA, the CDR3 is TGTGCCAGCAGTCCATCGAGGAGCGGGGGAACAGTGCTGAAGGATACGCAGTATTTT. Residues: CASSPSRSGGTVLKDTQYF.

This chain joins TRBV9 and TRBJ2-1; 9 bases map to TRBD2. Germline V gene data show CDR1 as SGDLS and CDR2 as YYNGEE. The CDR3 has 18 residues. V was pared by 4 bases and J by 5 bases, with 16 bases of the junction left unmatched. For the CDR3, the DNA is TGTGCCAGCAGCTGGGCGGTAGCGGGAGCCCGCGGGGACAATGAGCAGTTCTTC. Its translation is CASSWAVAGARGDNEQFF.

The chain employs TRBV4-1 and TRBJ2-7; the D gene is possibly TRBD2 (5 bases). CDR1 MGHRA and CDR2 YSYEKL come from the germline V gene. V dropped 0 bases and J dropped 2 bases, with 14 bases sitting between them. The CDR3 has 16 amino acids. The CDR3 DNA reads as TGCGCCAGCAGCCAAGATGGAATAGCGTCCACCTACGAGCAGTACTTC. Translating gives CASSQDGIASTYEQYF.

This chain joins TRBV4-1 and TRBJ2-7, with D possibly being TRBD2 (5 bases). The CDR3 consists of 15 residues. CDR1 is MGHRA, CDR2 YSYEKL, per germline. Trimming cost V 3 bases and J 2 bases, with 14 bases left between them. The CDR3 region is CASSHLVRAPYEQYF. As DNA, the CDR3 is TGCGCCAGCAGCCACCTGGTGAGGGCTCCCTACGAGCAGTACTTC.

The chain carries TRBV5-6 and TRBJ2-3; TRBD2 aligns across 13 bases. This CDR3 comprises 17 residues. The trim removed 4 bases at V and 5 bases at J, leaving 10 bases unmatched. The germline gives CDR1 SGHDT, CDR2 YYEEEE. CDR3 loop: CASSPWGLAGSEDTQYF. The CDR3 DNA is TGTGCCAGCAGCCCGTGGGGACTAGCGGGATCCGAAGATACGCAGTATTTT.

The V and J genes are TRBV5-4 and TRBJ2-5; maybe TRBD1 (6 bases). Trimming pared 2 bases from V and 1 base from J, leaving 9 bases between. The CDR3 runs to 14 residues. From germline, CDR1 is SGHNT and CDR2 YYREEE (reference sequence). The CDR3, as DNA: TGTGCCAGCAGCTTTGGACAGTCCCAAGAGACCCAGTACTTC. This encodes CASSFGQSQETQYF.